A single T cell receptor (beta chain) is shown here with its context. The antigen is unknown. The sample is drawn from a study of Tregs in tolerant kidney transplant recipients. Mixed chimerism was transient after nonmyeloablative marrow transplants from related graft donors. Thawed PBMCs were FACS-sorted into unstimulated CD4+CD25+CD127- regulatory T cells, CD4+CD25- non-regulatory cells, CD4 and CD8 cells. Clones were sequenced by immunoSEQ multiplex PCR, and TCRdb holds only the in-frame ones, with some missing. This table has about 81,000 clones, more than 85% appearing once. The study's findings and limits: Expanding Tregs on activated donor B cells appeared to best identify donor-specific TCRbeta clones. Validation in larger populations is needed because few patients were studied.

This clonotype originated in a human patient who received a combined kidney and bone marrow transplant. The graft donor may have contributed some T cells. The specimen comprised CD4+ T cells from blood (PBMCs), sampled 24 months after the transplant.

CDR3 nucleotide sequence: TGTGCCAGCAATAACGACTTAACCTACAATGAGCAGTTCTTC. This gives the protein CASNNDLTYNEQFF. The V gene is TRBV28, the J gene TRBJ2-1; no clear D gene. The CDR3 length is 14 residues. Germline V gene data show CDR1 as MDHEN and CDR2 as SYDVKM. V lost 7 bases and J lost 2, with 12 bases in between. The whole variable domain, remainder taken from reference TRBV28 and TRBJ2-1, is DVKVTQSSRYLVKRTGEKVFLECVQDMDHENMFWYRQDPGLGLRLIYFSYDVKMKEKGDIPEGYSVSREKKERFSLILESASTNQTSMYLCASNNDLTYNEQFFGPGTRLTVL.